The 21 T cell receptor beta chains below come from one sample, sequenced in a study of T cells in tuberculosis. Noted time point: new active TB diagnosis, blood taken before or within 7 days of starting treatment. Clones were read by immunoSEQ multiplex PCR, and TCRdb kept only the in-frame ones, dropping some. The profile shows 30,000 to 40,000 clones, roughly 95% of them singletons. The sequencing here drew on PBMCs, taken at tuberculosis diagnosis. These TCRs come from an adult with tuberculosis.

The CDR3 sequence: CATQRQNTEAFF. The CDR3 nucleotides read TGTGCGACCCAGCGTCAAAACACTGAAGCTTTCTTT. The chain combines TRBV12-5 with TRBJ1-1; unclear D gene. The germline gives CDR1 LGHNT, CDR2 FRNRAP. The CDR3 has 12 residues. The full variable domain, rest sourced from reference TRBV12-5 and TRBJ1-1, is DARVTQTPRHKVTEMGQEVTMRCQPILGHNTVFWYRQTMMQGLELLAYFRNRAPLDDSGMPKDRFSAEMPDATLATLKIQPSEPRDSAVYFCATQRQNTEAFFGQGTRLTVV.

The chain recombines TRBV6-5 with TRBJ1-1, with 8 bases fitting TRBD1. Germline values: CDR1 MNHEY, CDR2 SVGAGI. The CDR3 has 14 residues. V lost 2 bases to trimming and J lost 5 bases; unmatched junction nucleotides: 4. CDR3 in amino acids: CASSYEDRGTEAFF. CDR3 nucleotide sequence: TGTGCCAGCAGTTACGAAGACAGGGGAACTGAAGCTTTCTTT.

The genes are TRBV15 and TRBJ1-2; D may be TRBD1 (6 bases). V lost 3 bases to trimming and J lost 0 bases, with 14 bases between them. Per germline, CDR1 LNHNV and CDR2 YYDKDF (reference sequence). CDR3 length equals 16 residues. In nucleotides, the CDR3 is TGTGCCACCAGCAGGGGAGGGGGGCAAGCTAACTATGGCTACACCTTC. Protein sequence: CATSRGGGQANYGYTF. The full variable domain, with the rest looked up from reference TRBV15 and TRBJ1-2, is DAMVIQNPRYQVTQFGKPVTLSCSQTLNHNVMYWYQQKSSQAPKLLFHYYDKDFNNEADTPDNFQSRRPNTSFCFLDIRSPGLGDTAMYLCATSRGGGQANYGYTFGSGTRLTVV.

V is TRBV30 and J is TRBJ2-1; no firm D call. Between the trimmed V and J ends, which lost 5 bases and 5 bases, there was a span of 13 bases. Germline CDR1 GTSNPN, CDR2 SVGIG (reference sequence). The CDR3 has 13 residues. The CDR3 DNA reads as TGTGCCTGGGCTACCAGGATAGACAATGAGCAGTTCTTC. Translating it yields CAWATRIDNEQFF.

The chain carries TRBV10-3 and TRBJ1-1; D is perhaps TRBD1 (6 bases). The V end lost 2 bases, the J end lost 5 bases, and 12 bases lay between the germline ends. Looked up from germline, CDR1 is ENHRY and CDR2 is SYGVKD. CDR3 length equals 14 residues. The CDR3 spells CAISEDQGWTEAFF. Written as DNA, the CDR3 is TGTGCCATCAGTGAGGATCAGGGGTGGACTGAAGCTTTCTTT.

The chain couples TRBV7-3 to TRBJ2-1; weak D call: TRBD2 (6 bases). Per the germline V gene, CDR1 is SGHTA and CDR2 is FQGTGA. Trimming took 4 bases from V and 1 from J, leaving 11 bases between them. The CDR3 sequence is 15 residues long. The DNA for the CDR3 is TGTGCCAGCAGCTCCAGGACTACATCCTACAATGAGCAGTTCTTC. Protein: CASSSRTTSYNEQFF.

The chain carries TRBV4-2 and TRBJ2-1; 7 bases align to TRBD2. The V segment lost 4 bases and the J segment 5 bases; nucleotides outside the gene matches: 5. CDR3 length: 14 amino acids. Germline V gene lookup returns CDR1 LGHNA and CDR2 YNFKEQ. CDR3 sequence reads: CASSLGLGDNEQFF. In nucleotides, the CDR3 is TGTGCCAGCAGCCTAGGACTAGGGGACAATGAGCAGTTCTTC.

The chain has TRBV7-6 and TRBJ2-4, with 8 bases fitting TRBD1. The CDR3 is 16 amino acids. After removal of 1 base from V and 9 bases from J, the junction contained 11 bases not matched to a gene. Germline assignment: CDR1 SGHVS and CDR2 FNYEAQ. Here the CDR3 reads CASSLENRQGLGIQYF. CDR3 sequence (DNA): TGTGCCAGCAGCTTAGAAAACCGACAGGGGTTGGGCATTCAGTACTTC. Using reference TRBV7-6 and TRBJ2-4 for the parts outside the CDR3, the full variable domain is GAGVSQSPRYKVTKRGQDVALRCDPISGHVSLYWYRQALGQGPEFLTYFNYEAQQDKSGLPNDRFSAERPEGSISTLTIQRTEQRDSAMYRCASSLENRQGLGIQYFGAGTRLSVL.

V and J are TRBV9 and TRBJ2-7; D possibly corresponds to TRBD1 (5 bases). The CDR3 length is 11 residues. V gave up 3 bases and J gave up 9 bases, with 10 bases separating them. Per germline, CDR1 SGDLS and CDR2 YYNGEE. The DNA for the CDR3 is TGTGCCAGCAGCGAGGGGTTGGTGCAGTACTTC. Translation gives CASSEGLVQYF.

The chain uses TRBV10-1 and TRBJ2-3, with unresolved D. The V and J ends lost 6 bases and 2 bases respectively, with 12 bases between them. Germline loops: CDR1 WNHNN, CDR2 SYGVQD (reference sequence). The CDR3 extends over 14 amino acids. The DNA for the CDR3 is TGCGCCAGCAGGTTTTCGTTGTCCACAGATACGCAGTATTTT. It translates to CASRFSLSTDTQYF.

This chain uses TRBV14 with TRBJ1-5; D is unresolved. Germline lookup yields CDR1 SGHDN and CDR2 FVKESK. CDR3 length equals 12 residues. Trimming took 6 bases from V and 2 from J, leaving 5 bases between them. CDR3 amino acids: CASSLGNQPQHF. The CDR3 nucleotides are TGTGCCAGCAGTTTAGGCAATCAGCCCCAGCATTTT.

The rearrangement joins TRBV10-3 to TRBJ1-6; D ambiguous. V was cut by 2 bases and J by 9 bases, with 5 bases left in between. CDR1 is ENHRY, CDR2 SYGVKD, per germline. The CDR3 sequence is 12 residues long. CDR3 loop: CAISEAVSPLHF. The CDR3 DNA follows: TGTGCCATCAGTGAGGCAGTTTCACCCCTCCACTTT.

This chain uses TRBV5-1 with TRBJ1-2, with 9 bases matching TRBD1. V gave up 5 bases and J gave up 7 bases; unmatched junction bases: 12. This CDR3 contains 15 residues. CDR1 SGHRS and CDR2 YFSETQ come from the germline V gene. CDR3 nucleotide sequence: TGCGCCAGCAGACGACGGGACAGGGACTCTAGTGGCTACACCTTC. Amino acids: CASRRRDRDSSGYTF.

The CDR3 nucleotides read TGTGCCAGCAGCTCCTCCCCAGGGAACACTGAAGCTTTCTTT. Its protein product is CASSSSPGNTEAFF. This chain links TRBV7-6 with TRBJ1-1; D gene unclear. V was cut by 4 bases and J by 1 base, with 10 bases left in between. In germline, CDR1 is SGHVS, CDR2 FNYEAQ. CDR3 length: 14 residues. The full variable domain, completed using reference TRBV7-6 and TRBJ1-1, is GAGVSQSPRYKVTKRGQDVALRCDPISGHVSLYWYRQALGQGPEFLTYFNYEAQQDKSGLPNDRFSAERPEGSISTLTIQRTEQRDSAMYRCASSSSPGNTEAFFGQGTRLTVV.

This chain connects TRBV6-6 to TRBJ1-1; tentatively, D is TRBD1 (6 bases). Trimming pared 7 bases from V and 4 bases from J, leaving 13 bases between. Germline lookup yields CDR1 MNHNY and CDR2 SVGAGI (reference sequence). This CDR3 is 13 amino acids long. CDR3 coding DNA: TGTGCCAGCACACAGGGTCTGCGCACTGAAGCTTTCTTT. Amino acid sequence: CASTQGLRTEAFF.

The genes are TRBV12-5 and TRBJ1-1; D perhaps matches TRBD1 (5 bases). Between the trimmed V and J ends, which lost 5 bases and 6 bases, there was a span of 22 bases. The CDR3 is 16 residues long. CDR1 and CDR2 from the germline V gene are LGHNT and FRNRAP. CDR3 loop: CASGTPAVYLGAEAFF. The DNA of the CDR3 is TGTGCTAGTGGTACCCCCGCAGTCTATCTAGGGGCTGAAGCTTTCTTT.

This clone showed up just once. This chain connects TRBV11-2 to TRBJ2-1; D possibly corresponds to TRBD2 (6 bases). The CDR3 runs 15 residues. V was trimmed by 2 bases and J by 10 bases, leaving 18 bases between them. Germline V gene data show CDR1 as SGHAT and CDR2 as FQNNGV. In DNA, the CDR3 is TGTGCCAGCAGCTTAATGTTATTGGCGGGGCGCGAGCAGTTCTTC. Encoded protein: CASSLMLLAGREQFF. Based on the CDR3 plus reference TRBV11-2 and TRBJ2-1, the full variable domain is EAGVAQSPRYKIIEKRQSVAFWCNPISGHATLYWYQQILGQGPKLLIQFQNNGVVDDSQLPKDRFSAERLKGVDSTLKIQPAKLEDSAVYLCASSLMLLAGREQFFGPGTRLTVL.

The chain employs TRBV6-5 and TRBJ2-1, with TRBD2 matching 7 bases. The junction had 7 bases not matched to a gene; V was cut back by 2 bases and J by 6 bases. Germline assignment: CDR1 MNHEY and CDR2 SVGAGI. The CDR3 is 15 amino acids. CDR3 residues: CASSYGGGATNEQFF. The CDR3 DNA reads TGTGCCAGCAGTTACGGCGGGGGAGCCACCAATGAGCAGTTCTTC.

The chain links TRBV30 to TRBJ2-1; 10 bases fit TRBD2. J gave up 9 bases and V 4 bases, and 15 bases lay outside the gene matches. The CDR3 runs to 16 residues. Per germline, CDR1 GTSNPN and CDR2 SVGIG (reference sequence). The CDR3: CAWTPSAASGGLEQFF. CDR3 DNA: TGTGCCTGGACCCCGTCCGCGGCTAGCGGGGGTCTTGAGCAGTTCTTC.

This clone has just one count. CDR3 nucleotide sequence: TGTGCCAGCAGCTTACGCCGGGACAGGGGAACCCATGGCTACACCTTC. Its translation is CASSLRRDRGTHGYTF. The chain carries TRBV5-4 and TRBJ1-2; 10 bases map to TRBD1. Germline V gene lookup returns CDR1 SGHNT and CDR2 YYREEE (reference sequence). This CDR3 spans 16 amino acids. The J segment lost 6 bases and the V segment lost 2 bases, leaving 10 bases of the junction unmatched.

The rearrangement links TRBV27 to TRBJ2-1; 7 bases line up with TRBD2. V shed 5 bases and J 9 bases; nucleotides not matched to a gene: 4. The germline CDR1 and CDR2 sequences are MNHEY and SMNVEV (reference sequence). This CDR3 contains 12 residues. The CDR3 is CASSESGGEQFF. The CDR3 nucleotides are TGTGCCAGCAGTGAATCGGGGGGTGAGCAGTTCTTC.